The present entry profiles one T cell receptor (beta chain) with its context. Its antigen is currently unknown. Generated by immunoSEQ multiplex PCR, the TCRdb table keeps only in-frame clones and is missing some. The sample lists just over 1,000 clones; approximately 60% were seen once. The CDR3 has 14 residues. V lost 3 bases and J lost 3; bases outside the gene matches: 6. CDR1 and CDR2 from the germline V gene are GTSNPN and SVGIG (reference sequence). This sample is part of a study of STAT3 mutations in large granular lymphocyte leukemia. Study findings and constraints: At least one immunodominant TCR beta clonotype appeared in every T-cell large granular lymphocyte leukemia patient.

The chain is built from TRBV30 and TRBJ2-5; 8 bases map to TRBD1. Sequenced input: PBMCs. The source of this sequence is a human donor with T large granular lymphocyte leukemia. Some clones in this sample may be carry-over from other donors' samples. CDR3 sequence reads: CAWRVDRGKETQYF. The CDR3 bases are TGTGCCTGGAGGGTTGACAGGGGCAAAGAGACCCAGTACTTC. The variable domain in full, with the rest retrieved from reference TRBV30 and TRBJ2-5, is SQTIHQWPATLVQPVGSPLSLECTVEGTSNPNLYWYRQAAGRGLQLLFYSVGIGQISSEVPQNLSASRPQDRQFILSSKKLLLSDSGFYLCAWRVDRGKETQYFGPGTRLLVL.